What follows are 29 T cell receptor beta chains derived from one specimen sequenced in a study of blood T cells in healthy people across ages. A second 7 to 11 cycle PCR used barcoded and J-beta primers. One entry per CDR3 protein results from TCRdb running MiXCR on the 5' RACE reads. Of roughly 1.9 million distinct CDR3 sequences in the sample, approximately 39% are singletons; the top ten hold 20% to 25%. Specimen: blood. Receptors originate from a human donor in good health.

This clonotype was detected a few times. The chain is built from TRBV20-1 and TRBJ1-2; possibly TRBD1 for D (6 bases). CDR1 and CDR2 (germline): DFQATT, SNEGSKA (reference sequence). The CDR3 extends over 13 amino acids. V was clipped by 8 bases and J by 3 bases, with 16 bases between them. CDR3 sequence (DNA): TGCAGTCTTAGGGGGAGGGAAGACTATGGCTACACCTTC. This translates into CSLRGREDYGYTF.

V gene TRBV3-1 combines with J gene TRBJ2-7; D may be TRBD1 or TRBD2 (5 bases each). The CDR3 extends over 17 amino acids. Trimming pared 0 bases from V and 2 bases from J, leaving 17 bases between. Germline assignment: CDR1 LGHDT and CDR2 YNNKEL (reference sequence). As DNA, the CDR3 is TGTGCCAGCAGCCAAGATCGGGACCGCCGGGGCCCCTACGAGCAGTACTTC. Its protein is CASSQDRDRRGPYEQYF.

The V gene is TRBV10-3, the J gene TRBJ2-2; maybe TRBD2 (6 bases). Germline CDR1 and CDR2: ENHRY and SYGVKD. This CDR3 is 15 amino acids long. V gave up 6 bases and J gave up 4 bases, with 15 bases separating them. The CDR3, as DNA: TGTGCCATCAGCGACACGGGAGCCCCCACCGGGGAGCTGTTTTTT. This translates into CAISDTGAPTGELFF.

The sample holds a few counts of this clonotype. The chain couples TRBV6-5 to TRBJ2-7, with 8 nucleotides matching TRBD1. With V trimmed by 7 bases and J by 3 bases, 11 bases remained unmatched. Germline lookup yields CDR1 MNHEY and CDR2 SVGAGI. The CDR3 is 15 residues long. The CDR3 sequence: CASTYAGTGIYEQYF. As DNA, the CDR3 is TGTGCCAGCACCTACGCGGGGACAGGAATCTACGAGCAGTACTTC.

The table lists this clonotype with a few counts. V usage is TRBV7-2 and J usage is TRBJ2-6; D gene unclear. CDR1 and CDR2 from the germline V gene are SGHTA and FQGNSA. V lost 5 bases to trimming and J lost 1 base, with 9 bases between them. The CDR3 sequence is 15 residues long. The DNA of the CDR3 is TGTGCCAGCAGCCCACGATGGTCTGGGGCCAACGTCCTGACTTTC. It yields the protein CASSPRWSGANVLTF.

This rearrangement joins TRBV20-1 to TRBJ2-3; 9 nucleotides match TRBD2. Germline trimming cut 6 bases from V and 1 base from J; bases unmatched to any gene: 8. The germline V gene encodes CDR1 DFQATT and CDR2 SNEGSKA (reference sequence). The CDR3 loop spans 15 amino acids. CDR3 bases: TGCAGTGCCGGCGGGGGGGCCATGGGCACAGATACGCAGTATTTT. Its translation: CSAGGGAMGTDTQYF.

This chain connects TRBV5-1 to TRBJ2-5; D gene unclear. The CDR3 is 14 amino acids. CDR1 is SGHRS and CDR2 is YFSETQ in the germline V gene. V lost 1 base, J lost 1 base, and 8 bases lay in between. The CDR3 region is CASSLSSFQETQYF. CDR3 coding DNA: TGCGCCAGCAGCTTGTCCAGCTTCCAAGAGACCCAGTACTTC.

The chain links TRBV4-3 to TRBJ2-3; 10 bases map to TRBD2. The CDR3 has 18 residues. Trimming took 0 bases from V and 4 from J; bases not matched to a gene: 10. Germline-derived CDR1 and CDR2 are LGHNA and YSLEER. The CDR3 nucleotides read TGCGCCAGCAGCCAAGATCACGGGGCTAGCGGGAGCTCAGATACGCAGTATTTT. This gives the protein CASSQDHGASGSSDTQYF.

This clonotype has at least ten counts. V is TRBV18 and J is TRBJ2-5; either TRBD1 or TRBD2 may fit D (5 bases each). Germline values: CDR1 KGHSH, CDR2 LQKENI. Trimming removed 3 bases from V and 3 bases from J, with 14 bases in between. The CDR3 contains 15 residues. CDR3 sequence: CASSPDGTAKETQYF. The CDR3 nucleotides are TGTGCCAGCTCACCGGACGGGACGGCTAAAGAGACCCAGTACTTC.

This clonotype was detected a few times. The rearrangement joins TRBV29-1 to TRBJ1-2; 8 bases fit TRBD1. Trimming removed 1 base from V and 8 bases from J; junction bases left unmatched: 9. The CDR3 contains 14 residues. CDR1 is SQVTM and CDR2 is ANQGSEA in the germline V gene. CDR3 amino acids: CSVEGPGQVRGYTF. The CDR3 bases are TGCAGCGTTGAAGGTCCGGGACAGGTCCGGGGCTACACCTTC.

In this sample, this clonotype turned up many times. The gene calls are TRBV29-1 and TRBJ2-1; D perhaps matches TRBD2 (6 bases). This CDR3 contains 13 residues. Germline CDR1 reads SQVTM; CDR2 reads ANQGSEA. Between the trimmed V and J ends, which lost 4 bases and 6 bases, there was a span of 13 bases. The CDR3 region has the DNA TGCAGCGTTGCAGGGCTAGCGCGCAATGAGCAGTTCTTC. Amino acid sequence: CSVAGLARNEQFF.

This chain links TRBV12-3 or TRBV12-4 with TRBJ2-1; unclear D gene. With 2 bases removed from V and 6 bases from J, the gap between germline ends came to 14 bases. The CDR3 length is 15 residues. CDR3 sequence (DNA): TGTGCCAGCAGTTTAAGGCTGCCGGCCCCCAATGAGCAGTTCTTC. Residues: CASSLRLPAPNEQFF.

Points on this clonotype: One end of the junction is discordant with germline, which a read error may explain. This rearrangement joins TRBV24-1 to TRBJ2-7, with TRBD1 as a possible D gene (6 bases). CDR1 is KGHDR, CDR2 SFDVKD, per germline. The CDR3 consists of 17 residues. The CDR3 bases are TGTACCACCAGTGATTTGCGACCAGGGGACGTCTCCTACGAGCAGTACTTC. Protein sequence: CTTSDLRPGDVSYEQYF.

This rearrangement joins TRBV4-1 to TRBJ1-4; D gene unclear. V lost 0 bases and J 4 bases, leaving 9 bases between the germline ends. Germline loops: CDR1 MGHRA, CDR2 YSYEKL. This CDR3 has 15 amino acids. Written as DNA, the CDR3 is TGCGCCAGCAGCCAAGATCACAGCTATAATGAAAAACTGTTTTTT. This codes for CASSQDHSYNEKLFF.

At least ten counts were recorded for this clonotype. The chain is built from TRBV6-5 and TRBJ1-2; 7 bases fit TRBD1. J gave up 4 bases and V 4 bases, and 3 bases lay outside the gene matches. The germline gives CDR1 MNHEY, CDR2 SVGAGI. The CDR3 length is 13 residues. The CDR3 nucleotides are TGTGCCAGCAGTTTTGGACAGGCCTATGGCTACACCTTC. It yields the protein CASSFGQAYGYTF.

In DNA form, the CDR3 reads TGCAGCGTTGAAGATCGCGGGACAGGCAACAATGAGCAGTACTTC. Amino acids: CSVEDRGTGNNEQYF. The chain carries TRBV29-1 and TRBJ2-4; the match to TRBD1 covers 8 bases. This CDR3 has 15 residues. Germline CDR1 reads SQVTM; CDR2 reads ANQGSEA. Losses at the gene ends were 0 bases for V and 13 bases for J; bases not matched to a gene: 14.

This clonotype was recorded many times. The junction does not match germline at one end; this may be a read error. The chain couples TRBV12-3 or TRBV12-4 to TRBJ2-5; a weak D match, TRBD1 (5 bases). The CDR3 consists of 14 residues. The CDR3 DNA follows: TGTGCCAGCAGCTTAGCAGGGCTCCAAGAGACCCAGTACTTC. It codes for CASSLAGLQETQYF.

V and J are TRBV4-1 and TRBJ2-7; TRBD2 agrees at 7 bases. Germline V gene lookup returns CDR1 MGHRA and CDR2 YSYEKL. The CDR3 has 16 amino acids. J lost 4 bases, V lost 3 bases, and 12 bases had no gene match. This CDR3 is CASSQGGGAPQYEQYF. DNA of the CDR3: TGCGCCAGCAGCCAGGGCGGGGGTGCCCCCCAGTACGAGCAGTACTTC.

The chain employs TRBV7-8 and TRBJ2-7; TRBD2 agrees at 11 bases. J was trimmed by 6 bases and V by 2 bases; bases with no gene match: 9. Germline CDR1 and CDR2: SGHVS and FQNEAQ. This CDR3 contains 16 residues. The CDR3, as DNA: TGTGCCAGCAGCTTACCAACTAGCGGGAGTCTAGGCGAGCAGTACTTC. Protein: CASSLPTSGSLGEQYF. Together with reference TRBV7-8 and TRBJ2-7, the CDR3 gives the full variable domain: GAGVSQSPRYKVAKRGQDVALRCDPISGHVSLFWYQQALGQGPEFLTYFQNEAQLDKSGLPSDRFFAERPEGSVSTLKIQRTQQEDSAVYLCASSLPTSGSLGEQYFGPGTRLTVT.

This clonotype was recorded a few times. The CDR3 DNA is TGTGCCAGCAGTTACTTCGGGGTCAGCTATGGCTACACCTTC. Translated: CASSYFGVSYGYTF. The gene calls are TRBV6-5 and TRBJ1-2; D ambiguous. There are 14 residues in the CDR3. The germline CDR1 and CDR2 sequences are MNHEY and SVGAGI. V shed 1 base and J shed 4 bases, with 10 bases lying between them.

This clonotype showed up just a few times. The CDR3 region is CASSYVGGLTEAFF. As DNA, the CDR3 is TGTGCCAGCAGTTACGTGGGGGGACTCACTGAAGCTTTCTTT. This chain uses TRBV6-2 or TRBV6-3 with TRBJ1-1; a weak D match, TRBD1 (5 bases). Trimming stripped 2 bases from V and 4 bases from J, with 11 bases between. The CDR3 spans 14 residues. CDR1 is MNHEY and CDR2 is SVGEGT in the germline V gene.

This clonotype appeared many times. The rearrangement uses TRBV7-2 and TRBJ2-4; 10 positions agree with TRBD2. CDR3 length: 16 residues. Germline V gene lookup returns CDR1 SGHTA and CDR2 FQGNSA. The J segment lost 6 bases and the V segment lost 1 base, leaving 6 bases of the junction unmatched. The CDR3 bases are TGTGCCAGCAGCTTAGTTGCTAGCGGGGGAGGAAACATTCAGTACTTC. It codes for CASSLVASGGGNIQYF.

The rearrangement joins TRBV4-2 to TRBJ2-2; TRBD2 agrees at 8 bases. The J segment lost 0 bases and the V segment lost 2 bases, leaving 2 bases of the junction unmatched. Germline V gene data show CDR1 as LGHNA and CDR2 as YNFKEQ. The CDR3 is 16 residues long. In DNA, the CDR3 is TGTGCCAGCAGCCAAAGGCGGGGGGCGAACACCGGGGAGCTGTTTTTT. Amino acid sequence: CASSQRRGANTGELFF.

V usage is TRBV6-2 or TRBV6-3 and J usage is TRBJ2-3; 8 bases line up with TRBD2. The junction had 6 bases not matched to a gene; V was cut back by 5 bases and J by 2 bases. Germline loops: CDR1 MNHEY, CDR2 SVGEGT. CDR3 length equals 15 residues. CDR3 sequence: CASSRTSYLTDTQYF. The CDR3 DNA is TGTGCCAGCAGTCGGACTAGCTACCTCACAGATACGCAGTATTTT.

The chain couples TRBV9 to TRBJ2-7; 11 bases line up with TRBD1. CDR1 and CDR2 (germline): SGDLS, YYNGEE. Trimming took 1 base from V and 3 from J; bases not matched to a gene: 3. CDR3 length: 15 residues. The CDR3 sequence: CASSVTGQGGYEQYF. As DNA, the CDR3 is TGTGCCAGCAGCGTAACGGGACAGGGGGGCTACGAGCAGTACTTC.

This rearrangement joins TRBV7-2 to TRBJ2-7; TRBD1 is a possible D gene (6 bases). Germline CDR1 is SGHTA and CDR2 is FQGNSA. The CDR3 runs 15 residues. Trimming removed 1 base at V and 7 bases at J, with 17 bases between. This CDR3 reads CASSLVTRAGEEQYF. The CDR3 nucleotides are TGTGCCAGCAGCTTAGTAACCCGTGCAGGGGAAGAGCAGTACTTC. The variable domain in full, with the rest retrieved from reference TRBV7-2 and TRBJ2-7, is GAGVSQSPSNKVTEKGKDVELRCDPISGHTALYWYRQSLGQGLEFLIYFQGNSAPDKSGLPSDRFSAERTGGSVSTLTIQRTQQEDSAVYLCASSLVTRAGEEQYFGPGTRLTVT.

This rearrangement joins TRBV28 to TRBJ1-2; D gene uncertain. This CDR3 spans 14 amino acids. Germline lookup yields CDR1 MDHEN and CDR2 SYDVKM. The V end was cut by 3 bases, the J end by 4 bases, with 12 bases between. The CDR3 DNA sequence: TGTGCCAGCAGTTTTAATTGGGGTTCCTATGGCTACACCTTC. It is translated as CASSFNWGSYGYTF.

To note about this clonotype: At one end the junction does not follow the germline gene, possibly because of a read error. This chain joins TRBV5-5 and TRBJ1-1; possibly TRBD1 for D (5 bases). The CDR3 runs 16 residues. The V gene's germline CDR1 is SGHKS and CDR2 YYEKEE (reference sequence). CDR3 in amino acids: CACSPTLGRTDTEAFF. CDR3 in DNA: TGTGCCTGCAGCCCCACCTTGGGACGGACGGACACTGAAGCTTTCTTT.

This clonotype turned up a few times. The V and J genes are TRBV11-3 and TRBJ2-1; 8 positions match TRBD2. The CDR3 extends over 20 amino acids. Per the germline V gene, CDR1 is SGHNT and CDR2 is YENEEA. V dropped 5 bases and J dropped 0; count of bases not matched to a gene: 18. For the CDR3, the DNA is TGTGCCAGCAGCGACCTACGGTGGTTAGCGGGGCCTAGCTCCTACAATGAGCAGTTCTTC. It translates to CASSDLRWLAGPSSYNEQFF.